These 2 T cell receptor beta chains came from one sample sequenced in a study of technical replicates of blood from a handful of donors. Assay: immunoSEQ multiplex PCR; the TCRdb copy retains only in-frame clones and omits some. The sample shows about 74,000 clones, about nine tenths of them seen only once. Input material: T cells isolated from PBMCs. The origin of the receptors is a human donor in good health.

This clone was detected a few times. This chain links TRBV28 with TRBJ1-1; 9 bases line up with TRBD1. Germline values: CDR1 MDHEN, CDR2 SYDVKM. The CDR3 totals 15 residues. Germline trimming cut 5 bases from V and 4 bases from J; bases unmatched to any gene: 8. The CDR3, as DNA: TGTGCCAGCAGTGCGGGGACAGGGATTAGCACTGAAGCTTTCTTT. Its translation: CASSAGTGISTEAFF.

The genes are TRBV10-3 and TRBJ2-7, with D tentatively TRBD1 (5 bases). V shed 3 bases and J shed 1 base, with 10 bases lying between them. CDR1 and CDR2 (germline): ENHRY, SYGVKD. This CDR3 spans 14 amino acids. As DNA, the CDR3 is TGTGCCATCAGTGACAGGACAAGTTCCTACGAGCAGTACTTC. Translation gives CAISDRTSSYEQYF.